The 31 T cell receptor beta chains reported below all come from one sample, sequenced in a study of regulatory T cells in long-lasting Graves disease. As to time point: persistent/refractory GD, antithyroid drugs over 5 years with positive TRAb. The TCR library used RNA extracted from PBMCs. Construction of TCR beta libraries relied on iRepertoire HTBI primers and on Arm-PCR targeting CDR3 regions. TCRdb redid the calling of the multiplex PCR reads with MiXCR, one entry per CDR3 protein. This sample has approximately 440,000 distinct CDR3 sequences, with 23% found just once. The input for sequencing was peripheral blood mononuclear cells (PBMCs), taken when the disease was refractory, from a patient treated with antithyroid drugs. Receptor source: a female donor with Graves disease.

This clonotype was counted between two and nine times. The rearrangement joins TRBV30 to TRBJ2-5; 13 bases align to TRBD2. The CDR3 has 16 amino acids. CDR1 is GTSNPN and CDR2 is SVGIG in the germline V gene (reference sequence). V was clipped by 0 bases and J by 1 base; unmatched bases: 2. The CDR3 DNA follows: TGTGCCTGGAGTGTACTAGCGGGAGGGCCCCAAGAGACCCAGTACTTC. Translated, it gives CAWSVLAGGPQETQYF.

This clonotype was seen a few times. CDR3 bases: TGTGCCAGTAGTTTCTCGGGACTAGCGGGACTCTTGGACGAGCAGTACTTC. Encoded protein: CASSFSGLAGLLDEQYF. This rearrangement joins TRBV19 to TRBJ2-7; TRBD2 agrees at 13 bases. Trimming removed 5 bases from V and 5 bases from J; junction bases left unmatched: 12. The CDR3 is 17 residues long. Germline assignment: CDR1 LNHDA and CDR2 SQIVND (reference sequence).

With regard to this clonotype: Since the CDR3 does not end with the conserved phenylalanine or tryptophan, this likely comes from a read error. The chain joins TRBV2 to TRBJ1-1; D remains ambiguous. Per germline, CDR1 SNHLY and CDR2 FYNNEI. CDR3 size: 14 residues. The V end was cut by 3 bases, the J end by 10 bases, with 18 bases between. The CDR3 loop reads CASSEIRSPRGAFL. DNA for the CDR3: TGTGCCAGCAGTGAGATCAGGTCCCCCCGCGGAGCTTTCCTT.

In its sample, this clonotype was seen a few times. J is TRBJ2-2 and V is TRBV20-1; tentatively, D is TRBD2 (5 bases). CDR3 size: 14 residues. Trimming took 1 base from V and 6 from J, leaving 12 bases between them. CDR1 is DFQATT and CDR2 is SNEGSKA in the germline V gene (reference sequence). The CDR3 loop reads CSARAAEISGELFF. CDR3 sequence (DNA): TGCAGTGCTAGAGCAGCGGAGATCTCCGGGGAGCTGTTTTTT.

CDR3 in amino acids: CASSYSRVVAEKLFF. The CDR3 nucleotides read TGTGCCAGCAGTTACTCCCGAGTAGTCGCGGAAAAACTGTTTTTT. The rearrangement joins TRBV6-2 or TRBV6-3 to TRBJ1-4, with unresolved D. The CDR3 length is 15 residues. Germline V gives CDR1 MNHEY, CDR2 SVGEGT. V lost 0 bases, J lost 8 bases, and 13 bases lay in between.

This chain connects TRBV11-2 to TRBJ2-7; 7 nucleotides agree with TRBD2. The germline V gene has CDR1 SGHAT and CDR2 FQNNGV. The CDR3 totals 16 residues. Trimming cost V 8 bases and J 2 bases; bases outside gene matches: 15. CDR3 DNA: TGTGCCAGCCTTGACCTAGCGGAAACGGGACCCTACGAGCAGTACTTC. Translating it yields CASLDLAETGPYEQYF.

The chain has TRBV7-9 and TRBJ1-1, with no clear D. V gave up 4 bases and J gave up 8 bases, with 17 bases separating them. Germline CDR1 is SEHNR and CDR2 is FQNEAQ (reference sequence). CDR3 length: 14 amino acids. The CDR3 loop is CASSSGPYIQEAFF. CDR3 coding DNA: TGTGCCAGCAGCTCCGGGCCCTATATACAGGAAGCTTTCTTT.

This clonotype was seen a handful of times. The V gene is TRBV20-1, the J gene TRBJ2-3; a weak D match, TRBD2 (6 bases). Germline V gene lookup returns CDR1 DFQATT and CDR2 SNEGSKA (reference sequence). This CDR3 is 12 amino acids long. The V end lost 5 bases, the J end lost 0 bases, and 6 bases lay between the germline ends. CDR3 coding DNA: TGCAGTGCTGGGACTAGCACAGATACGCAGTATTTT. It is translated as CSAGTSTDTQYF.

Ten or more counts support this clonotype. The chain couples TRBV7-3 to TRBJ1-6; no reliable D call. Germline assignment: CDR1 SGHTA and CDR2 FQGTGA. This CDR3 is built from 13 residues. The germline V and J ends were trimmed by 4 bases and 7 bases, with 8 bases remaining between them. The CDR3 sequence is CASSSARNSPLHF. The CDR3 DNA reads TGTGCCAGCAGCTCCGCCAGGAATTCACCCCTCCACTTT.

The J gene is TRBJ1-2, the V gene TRBV5-5; 9 positions match TRBD1. Trimming removed 2 bases from V and 3 bases from J; junction bases left unmatched: 8. The CDR3 loop spans 16 amino acids. Per the germline V gene, CDR1 is SGHKS and CDR2 is YYEKEE (reference sequence). The CDR3 reads CASSLVDRGSDYGYTF. CDR3 nucleotides: TGTGCCAGCAGCTTAGTAGACAGGGGGTCGGACTATGGCTACACCTTC.

This clonotype was picked up many times. V is TRBV28 and J is TRBJ2-2; D is unclear. There are 15 residues in the CDR3. Deletions cut 3 bases from V and 0 bases from J, with 8 bases between. Germline loops: CDR1 MDHEN, CDR2 SYDVKM. The CDR3 nucleotides are TGTGCCAGCAGTTTTTGGGCAACGAACACCGGGGAGCTGTTTTTT. It encodes CASSFWATNTGELFF.

Remarks on this clonotype: A read error may explain this, as a much larger clone is one base away. The rearrangement joins TRBV28 to TRBJ1-1; TRBD1 might be the D (5 bases). V was shortened by 6 bases and J by 3 bases, with 17 bases between the two germline ends. Germline assignment: CDR1 MDHEN and CDR2 SYDVKM. CDR3 length: 15 residues. In DNA, the CDR3 is TGTGCCAGCAGGGGGCCCAGGGCGGGAGACACTGAAGCTTTCTTT. It specifies CASRGPRAGDTEAFF.

The CDR3 is CASSHKGDGTEAFF. CDR3 in DNA: TGCGCCAGCAGCCACAAGGGGGATGGCACTGAAGCTTTCTTT. The rearrangement uses TRBV4-1 and TRBJ1-1; a weak D match, TRBD1 (6 bases). The CDR3 runs to 14 residues. V was pared by 3 bases and J by 4 bases, with 12 bases between. Germline V gene data show CDR1 as MGHRA and CDR2 as YSYEKL.

The V and J genes are TRBV2 and TRBJ2-1; TRBD1 aligns across 10 bases. CDR1 is SNHLY, CDR2 FYNNEI, per germline. This CDR3 contains 14 residues. J was trimmed by 8 bases and V by 6 bases; bases with no gene match: 7. CDR3 DNA sequence: TGTGCCAGCAGCCAGGACAGGGGGATTGATGAGCAGTTCTTC. It is translated as CASSQDRGIDEQFF.

The sample holds a few counts of this clonotype. This sequence joins TRBV15 and TRBJ2-7; tentatively, D is TRBD2 (7 bases). Trimming took 2 bases from V and 3 from J, leaving 14 bases between them. The germline CDR1 and CDR2 sequences are LNHNV and YYDKDF (reference sequence). The CDR3 spans 15 residues. CDR3 nucleotides: TGTGCCACCAGCAGACAGGGCGGGGGCCACTACGAGCAGTACTTC. Its translation is CATSRQGGGHYEQYF.

The chain employs TRBV6-5 and TRBJ1-1; no clear D gene. Germline V gives CDR1 MNHEY, CDR2 SVGAGI. The CDR3 is made up of 14 amino acids. The germline V and J ends were trimmed by 2 bases and 8 bases, with 15 bases remaining between them. In DNA, the CDR3 is TGTGCCAGCAGTTACCCTGAGCTAAAGGGCGAAGCTTTCTTT. Translation gives CASSYPELKGEAFF.

A few counts support this clonotype. No DNA is shown, since the ends of the CDR3 on it are uncertain; the CDR3 is the one TCRdb lists. The J gene is TRBJ2-7, the V gene TRBV6-9; the table's D call, TRBD1, has no DNA check behind it. The CDR3 has 15 residues if both end residues are counted. Germline assignment: CDR1 MNHGY and CDR2 SVAAGI. The CDR3 loop reads CASSSSGDAIYEQYF.

This clonotype has at least ten counts. The rearrangement uses TRBV27 and TRBJ1-2; D is unclear. The CDR3 totals 14 residues. Germline V gene sequence: CDR1 MNHEY, CDR2 SMNVEV (reference sequence). V lost 3 bases to trimming and J lost 8 bases, with 16 bases between them. The CDR3 is CASSLLPGGGGYTF. In DNA, the CDR3 is TGTGCCAGCAGTTTGCTGCCAGGCGGAGGCGGCTACACCTTC.

The V and J genes are TRBV6-1 and TRBJ1-5; D may be TRBD1 (5 bases). The CDR3 extends over 14 amino acids. Between the trimmed V and J ends, which lost 7 bases and 3 bases, there was a span of 13 bases. The germline CDR1 and CDR2 sequences are MNHNS and SASEGT. The CDR3 here is CASNEGTLNQPQHF. The CDR3 DNA reads as TGTGCCAGCAACGAGGGGACCCTCAATCAGCCCCAGCATTTT.

At least ten counts were recorded for this clonotype. V gene TRBV3-1 combines with J gene TRBJ1-4; D call uncertain. Germline V gives CDR1 LGHDT, CDR2 YNNKEL (reference sequence). Trimming took 1 base from V and 5 from J, leaving 8 bases between them. The CDR3 is made up of 14 amino acids. The CDR3 reads CASSQGGGNEKLFF. CDR3 DNA: TGTGCCAGCAGCCAAGGGGGAGGGAATGAAAAACTGTTTTTT.

The V call is TRBV6-1, the J call TRBJ2-7, with D possibly matching TRBD2 (7 bases). CDR3 length: 15 residues. The germline V gene encodes CDR1 MNHNS and CDR2 SASEGT. The ends were cut back, 8 bases at V and 0 bases at J, with 17 bases in the middle. CDR3 amino acids: CASATDGGPSYEQYF. CDR3 nucleotide sequence: TGTGCCAGCGCTACGGACGGGGGGCCCTCCTACGAGCAGTACTTC.

This clonotype appeared a few times. This chain connects TRBV27 to TRBJ2-6, with a weak D call TRBD1 (6 bases). The CDR3 runs to 15 residues. The germline V and J ends were trimmed by 7 bases and 1 base, with 11 bases remaining between them. Germline assignment: CDR1 MNHEY and CDR2 SMNVEV (reference sequence). The CDR3 coding sequence is TGTGCCAGCACCAAAGGGGGTTCTGGGGCCAACGTCCTGACTTTC. It yields the protein CASTKGGSGANVLTF.

On this clonotype itself: A much more abundant neighbour one base away suggests this may be a read error. This chain connects TRBV7-3 to TRBJ1-6; TRBD1 is a possible D gene (6 bases). Germline values: CDR1 SGHTA, CDR2 FQGTGA. Trimming took off 2 bases at V and 11 bases at J, with 13 bases between the two ends. The CDR3 is 14 amino acids. The CDR3 bases are TGTGCCAGCAGCTTACTACAGGGAGAACCACCCCTCCACTTT. This sequence encodes CASSLLQGEPPLHF.

The chain is built from TRBV27 and TRBJ1-6, with 7 bases identical to TRBD1. V was clipped by 6 bases and J by 6 bases; unmatched bases: 8. CDR1 and CDR2 (germline): MNHEY, SMNVEV (reference sequence). The CDR3 is 15 residues long. The CDR3 loop is CASSSREGANSPLHF. The CDR3 nucleotides read TGTGCCAGCAGCTCCCGAGAGGGGGCTAATTCACCCCTCCACTTT.

This clonotype was picked up a small number of times. The chain has TRBV7-9 and TRBJ2-1; TRBD2 aligns across 11 bases. Trimming at V came to 4 bases and at J to 0 bases, leaving 11 bases not matched to a gene. Germline V gene sequence: CDR1 SEHNR, CDR2 FQNEAQ (reference sequence). This CDR3 is built from 19 residues. CDR3 protein: CASSSSVASGGSSYNEQFF. The CDR3 DNA sequence: TGTGCCAGCAGCTCGTCCGTTGCTAGCGGGGGGAGCTCCTACAATGAGCAGTTCTTC.

This clonotype was detected many times. The chain uses TRBV7-4 and TRBJ1-5, with 9 bases that match TRBD1. V lost 1 base to trimming and J lost 0 bases; unmatched junction nucleotides: 4. The CDR3 totals 17 residues. Looked up from germline, CDR1 is SGHVT and CDR2 is SQSDAQ. The CDR3 sequence: CASSLEDRGDSNQPQHF. CDR3 DNA sequence: TGTGCCAGCAGCTTAGAGGACAGGGGAGATAGCAATCAGCCCCAGCATTTT. The full variable domain, in which reference TRBV7-4 and TRBJ1-5 provide the parts outside the CDR3, is GAGVSQSPRYKVAKRGRDVALRCDSISGHVTLYWYRQTLGQGSEVLTYSQSDAQRDKSGRPSGRFSAERPERSVSTLKIQRTEQGDSAVYLCASSLEDRGDSNQPQHFGDGTRLSIL.

The V call is TRBV6-4, the J call TRBJ2-3, with a weak D call TRBD2 (6 bases). From germline, CDR1 is MRHNA and CDR2 SNTAGT. The V end lost 5 bases, the J end lost 2 bases, and 20 bases lay between the germline ends. This CDR3 comprises 17 residues. CDR3 amino acids: CASSTPLSGGPTDTQYF. The CDR3 nucleotides read TGTGCCAGCAGTACCCCGCTTAGCGGTGGCCCCACAGATACGCAGTATTTT.

This clonotype came up many times. The V and J genes are TRBV2 and TRBJ2-7, with 8 bases that match TRBD2. J was trimmed by 1 base and V by 3 bases; bases with no gene match: 2. This CDR3 has 14 residues. CDR1 is SNHLY and CDR2 is FYNNEI in the germline V gene. CDR3 region: CASSEGGRSYEQYF. CDR3 nucleotide sequence: TGTGCCAGCAGTGAGGGCGGGAGGTCCTACGAGCAGTACTTC.

The table lists this clonotype with many counts. The chain joins TRBV7-2 to TRBJ1-2; 7 bases fit TRBD1. The V and J ends lost 5 bases and 3 bases, in that order; junction bases with no gene match: 3. Germline assignment: CDR1 SGHTA and CDR2 FQGNSA. The CDR3 spans 13 residues. The CDR3, as DNA: TGTGCCAGCAGCCCTCAGGGGGACTATGGCTACACCTTC. It yields the protein CASSPQGDYGYTF.

The V call is TRBV12-5, the J call TRBJ1-1; D is ambiguous. V shed 7 bases and J shed 0 bases, with 12 bases lying between them. CDR1 and CDR2 (germline): LGHNT, FRNRAP. The CDR3 loop spans 14 amino acids. CDR3 in DNA: TGTGCTAGTGCCTACGGTGTCATGAACACTGAAGCTTTCTTT. Translating gives CASAYGVMNTEAFF.

This clonotype was found once. A much larger clonotype is one base distant, so this may be a read error. This rearrangement joins TRBV10-3 to TRBJ1-4, with D possibly being TRBD1 (5 bases). Germline CDR1 ENHRY, CDR2 SYGVKD. This CDR3 spans 17 amino acids. The CDR3 here is CAIGESHLGLKSEKLFF. As DNA, the CDR3 is TGTGCCATCGGTGAGTCCCATTTGGGGCTGAAGAGTGAAAAACTGTTTTTT.